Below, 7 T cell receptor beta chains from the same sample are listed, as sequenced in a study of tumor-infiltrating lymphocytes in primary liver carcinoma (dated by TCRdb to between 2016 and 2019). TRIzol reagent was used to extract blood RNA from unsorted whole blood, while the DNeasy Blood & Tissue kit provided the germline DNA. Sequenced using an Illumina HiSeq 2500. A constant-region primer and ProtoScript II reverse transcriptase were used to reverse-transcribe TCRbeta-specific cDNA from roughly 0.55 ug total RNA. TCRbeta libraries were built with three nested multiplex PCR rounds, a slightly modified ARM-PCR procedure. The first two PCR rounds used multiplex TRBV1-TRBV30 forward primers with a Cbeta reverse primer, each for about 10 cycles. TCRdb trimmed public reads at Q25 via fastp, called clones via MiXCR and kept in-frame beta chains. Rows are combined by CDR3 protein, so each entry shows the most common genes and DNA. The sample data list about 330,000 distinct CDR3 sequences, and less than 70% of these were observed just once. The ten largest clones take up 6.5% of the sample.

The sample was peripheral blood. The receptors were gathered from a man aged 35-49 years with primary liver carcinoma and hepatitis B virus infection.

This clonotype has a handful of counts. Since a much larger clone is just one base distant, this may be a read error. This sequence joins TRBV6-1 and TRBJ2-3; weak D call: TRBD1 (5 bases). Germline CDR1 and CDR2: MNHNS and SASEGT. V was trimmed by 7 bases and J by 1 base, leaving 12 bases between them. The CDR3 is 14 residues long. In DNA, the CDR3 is TGTGCCAGCAATACCGACAGTGGCACAGATACGCAGTATTTT. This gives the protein CASNTDSGTDTQYF.

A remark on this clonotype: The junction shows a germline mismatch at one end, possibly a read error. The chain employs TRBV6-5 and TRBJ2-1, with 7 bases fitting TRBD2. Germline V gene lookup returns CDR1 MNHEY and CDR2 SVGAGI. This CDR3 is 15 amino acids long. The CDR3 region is CASRQTSRAYNDQFF. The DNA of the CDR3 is TGTGCCAGCAGGCAGACTAGCCGGGCATACAATGATCAGTTCTTC.

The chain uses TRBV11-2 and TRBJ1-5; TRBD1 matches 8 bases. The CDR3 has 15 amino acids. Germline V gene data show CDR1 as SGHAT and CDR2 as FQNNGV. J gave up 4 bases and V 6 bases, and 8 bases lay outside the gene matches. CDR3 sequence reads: CASSPDRVSNQPQHF. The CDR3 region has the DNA TGTGCCAGCAGTCCGGACAGGGTTAGTAATCAGCCCCAGCATTTT.

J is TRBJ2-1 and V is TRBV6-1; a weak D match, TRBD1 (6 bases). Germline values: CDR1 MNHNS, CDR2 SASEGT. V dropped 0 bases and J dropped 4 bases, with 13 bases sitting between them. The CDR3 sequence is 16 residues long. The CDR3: CASSEASLGHYNEQFF. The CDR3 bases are TGTGCCAGCAGTGAAGCATCCCTGGGACATTACAATGAGCAGTTCTTC.

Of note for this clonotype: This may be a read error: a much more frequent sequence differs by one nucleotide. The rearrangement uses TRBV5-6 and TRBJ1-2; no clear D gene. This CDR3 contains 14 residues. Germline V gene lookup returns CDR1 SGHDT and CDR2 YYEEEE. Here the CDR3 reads CASSLDLQNYGYIF. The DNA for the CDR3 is TGTGCCAGCAGCTTGGATCTACAGAACTATGGCTACATCTTC.

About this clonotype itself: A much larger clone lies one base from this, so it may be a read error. The CDR3 coding sequence is TGTGCCAGCAGGACCGGGAACACCAAAGAGACCCAGTACTTC. Residues: CASRTGNTKETQYF. This chain joins TRBV6-1 and TRBJ2-5; TRBD2 might be the D (5 bases). The CDR3 spans 14 residues. Germline V gene lookup returns CDR1 MNHNS and CDR2 SASEGT. With 6 bases removed from V and 3 bases from J, the gap between germline ends came to 14 bases.

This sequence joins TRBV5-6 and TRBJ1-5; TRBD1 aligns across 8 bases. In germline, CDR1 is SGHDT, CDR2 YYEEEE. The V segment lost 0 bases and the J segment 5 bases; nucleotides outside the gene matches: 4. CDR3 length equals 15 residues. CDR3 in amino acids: CASSLGAGGDQPQHF. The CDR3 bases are TGTGCCAGCAGCTTGGGGGCAGGGGGCGATCAGCCCCAGCATTTT.